The sequence of this T cell receptor (beta chain) was determined in a study of shared clonotypes between healthy human individuals. About the study: For every donor, three CD4 naive, three CD4 memory, two CD8 naive and one CD8 memory plates were used.

V was pared by 3 bases and J by 10 bases, with 16 bases between. The germline gives CDR1 MNHEY, CDR2 SMNVEV (reference sequence). The CDR3 extends over 14 amino acids. When replicate PCRs were run on sorted subsets, they used roughly 0.2 ug DNA, around 33,000 T cell genomes. The table came from immunoSEQ multiplex PCR; TCRdb's copy has only in-frame clones and leaves some out. The sample shows under 1 million clones, about 96% of them seen only once. Naive CD8 cells lacked CD45RO, underwent positive selection for CCR7 and left out terminally differentiated effector memory CD45RA+ cells. The chain joins TRBV27 to TRBJ1-5; TRBD1 might be the D (5 bases). The sample taken for sequencing was naive CD8+ T cells sorted from blood. This sequence was found in a man between 25 and 39 years old in good health. CDR3 in amino acids: CASSLDGTAVPQHF. CDR3 sequence (DNA): TGTGCCAGCAGTTTGGACGGGACGGCCGTTCCCCAGCATTTT.